This T cell receptor (beta chain) appears in the sequencing data of a study of shared clonotypes between healthy human individuals (dated by TCRdb to the early 2020s). About the full investigation: Two women and a few men aged 18 to 49 years were included in the cohort. For each donor, CD4 naive and CD4 memory were each run on three plates, CD8 naive on two plates, and CD8 memory on one plate. To estimate repertoire size and how much clonotype sharing occurs between individuals, the study deeply sequenced the blood TCR repertoires of five healthy adults. Different laboratories and diverse techniques were used to prepare libraries and sequence TCR repertoires, to increase sequencing depth and limit assay-specific biases. Between about 0.8 and 9 billion PBMCs per donor were obtained by leukapheresis.

The donors were healthy, HIV-negative adults with no recently reported acute infections or vaccinations. Every donor was a Caucasian adult living in Nashville, Tennessee, USA. CD4+ T cells were enriched through magnetic negative selection, after which naive cells were positively selected on CD45RA and the remaining negative fraction served as the memory subset. After blood collection by leukapheresis, PBMCs were isolated using Ficoll-Histopaque density gradient centrifugation and then cryopreserved in the vapor phase of liquid nitrogen. Purity and quantity of every magnetically sorted T cell population were checked by analytical flow cytometry. Each sorted fraction had its genomic DNA isolated and then quantified by UV absorbance on a Nanodrop 2000c. Comments on this clone: What antigen it recognizes has not been identified. It has no much larger one-base neighbor in the sample; base qualities were not kept.

TCR CDR3 regions were amplified from genomic DNA by multiplex PCR using the deep immunoSEQ assay. Genomic DNA extracted from each cell subset was distributed evenly over all wells of several immunoSEQ 96-well plates, and each plate served as one replicate. For sorted subsets, 200 ng of genomic DNA, equivalent to 25,000 to 35,000 T cell genomes, went into each replicate PCR. Purified libraries were quantified with a Qubit 3.0 fluorometer, sized on a Bioanalyzer 2100, and re-quantified with the KAPA Library Quantification kit. Every immunoSEQ 96-well plate was sequenced on a dedicated single-read 150-cycle Illumina NextSeq 550 flow cell. The original methods were these. Because only junctional sequences without quality scores were contained in the immunoSEQ output, filtering matching that applied to full-length reads could not be performed. Sequences were annotated with PyIR, a Python wrapper for IgBLAST v1.9, using IMGT germline references to assign V/J genes and CDR3. Reads were removed for weak V/J assignments (E-value above 1e-6), missing CDR3, stop codons, out-of-frame junctions, or ambiguous translated residues. V3J clonotypes were defined as sequences sharing an identical inferred V gene, J gene, and CDR3 amino acid sequence. The percentage overlap between two repertoires was calculated by dividing the number of shared unique clonotypes by the size of the smaller repertoire. Three approaches were used to assess repertoire richness: RTK rarefaction, the Chao1 estimator, and Recon v2.1 estimates of unobserved clonotypes. Generation probabilities were computed with OLGA for all TCRbeta clonotypes obtained by the gDNA method from several donors. The source is immuneACCESS, and TCRdb retained only in-frame sequences with V and J called. Part of the clones is not carried over; for the studies checked, unresolved V genes explain less than half of this, and the remainder is unexplained. V and J calls and clone size are those listed in that table; D and trimming were worked out from the DNA. This sample is represented by over 950,000 clones; roughly 80% of them were singletons. In total, the top ten clones hold approximately 0.95% of the sample.

CDR1 and CDR2, looked up from the germline V gene, are SGHDT and YYEEEE. The CDR3 covers 14 residues, taking in both the cysteine and the phenylalanine. CDR3 DNA only is kept here, 42 bases in frame from base 1. V is pared back by 3 bases and J by 3 bases, with 10 bases lying between the germline termini. Points the paper makes about the study in general: The genetic and exposure-history diversity represented was limited by the small number of donors. Larger estimated clonotype richness was generally found for naive subsets than for memory subsets. Incomplete sequencing was indicated by rarefaction of sorted-subset datasets, despite the large sequencing depth. Compared with non-shared clonotypes, clonotypes shared by all four sorted-subset donors had higher generation probabilities. Sampling was limited to blood, and TCR repertoires in tissue likely differ from TCR repertoires in blood. Pairwise subsampling led to the expectation that sequencing depth would affect the degree of clonotype sharing among donors. Around 5% of naive CD4, roughly 3.5% of naive CD8, approximately 2.2% of memory CD4, and around 0.42% of memory CD8 clonotypes were shared across several donors.

Rearrangement joined TRBV5-6 to TRBJ2-1, with no confidently assigned D gene. The source of this sequence is a man aged 18 to 29 in good health. Some clones in this sample may be carry-over from other donors' samples. The sample was memory CD4+ T cells from PBMCs. In light of the paper, this sample's cell subset or site label describes: CD45RA-negative fraction. In nucleotide form, the sequence is TGTGCCAGCAGCTCGAACTTCGTCTACAATGAGCAGTTCTTC. The resulting protein is CASSSNFVYNEQFF. Supplemented by the reference TRBV5-6 and TRBJ2-1 proteins around the CDR3, the complete variable domain is DAGVTQSPTHLIKTRGQQVTLRCSPKSGHDTVSWYQQALGQGPQFIFQYYEEEERQRGNFPDRFSGHQFPNYSSELNVNALLLGDSALYLCASSSNFVYNEQFFGPGTRLTVL.